This T cell receptor beta chain was captured by sequencing in a study of blood T cell repertoires in COVID-19. Study context: The United States, Italy and Spain supplied acute and convalescent COVID-19 samples. In each case, the material was cDNA or gDNA derived from T cells, B-cell-depleted T cells, or PBMCs.

The CDR3 is 14 amino acids. Trimming took 7 bases from V and 4 from J; bases not matched to a gene: 4. Germline V CDR1 and CDR2: ENHRY, SYGVKD. Per the authors' pipeline: Nucleated cell number was recorded as an estimate derived from reference gene primer amplification. Assay: immunoSEQ multiplex PCR; the TCRdb copy retains only in-frame clones and omits some. The DNA was the basis for D and trimming; V, J and clone size are from that table. The repertoire holds some 100,000 clones, more than 85% seen once, with around 6.9% in the top ten. The sample comprised peripheral blood. This sequence was found in a man aged 25-40 years in a cohort sampled during active COVID-19. This chain connects TRBV10-3 to TRBJ2-3; the match to TRBD1 covers 11 bases. The CDR3 sequence is CAIKDRGPADTQYF. DNA for the CDR3: TGTGCCATCAAGGACAGGGGGCCGGCAGATACGCAGTATTTT.